Below, 11 T cell receptor beta chains from the same sample are listed, as sequenced in a study of T cell repertoires in ileal Crohn's disease. The data were produced by immunoSEQ multiplex PCR, yet TCRdb's version contains in-frame clones alone and is incomplete. There are around 16,000 clones in the sample; roughly nine tenths occur only once, and 7.1% lies in the top ten. Regarding time point: inflamed ileum from the surgical specimen. The specimen was ileal tissue. These receptors originate from an adult with Crohn's disease.

The gene calls are TRBV6-1 and TRBJ1-4; 8 bases map to TRBD1. Germline CDR1 and CDR2: MNHNS and SASEGT. V shed 5 bases and J 7 bases; nucleotides not matched to a gene: 6. This CDR3 is built from 14 residues. In DNA, the CDR3 is TGTGCCAGCAGTCCGGACAGGGTCAGTGAAAAACTGTTTTTT. Residues: CASSPDRVSEKLFF.

This chain connects TRBV5-1 to TRBJ1-4; a weak D match, TRBD1 (6 bases). The CDR3 is 16 residues long. The ends were cut back, 2 bases at V and 0 bases at J, with 11 bases in the middle. Germline V gene sequence: CDR1 SGHRS, CDR2 YFSETQ. The CDR3 is CASSLTRTATNEKLFF. CDR3 coding DNA: TGCGCCAGCAGCTTAACAAGGACAGCAACTAATGAAAAACTGTTTTTT.

The chain links TRBV7-2 to TRBJ2-7; D perhaps matches TRBD2 (5 bases). Germline CDR1 SGHTA, CDR2 FQGNSA. This CDR3 is 13 amino acids long. The V end lost 5 bases, the J end lost 7 bases, and 15 bases lay between the germline ends. CDR3: CASSPGLSGEQYF. CDR3 DNA: TGTGCCAGCAGCCCCGGACTGAGTGGGGAGCAGTACTTC.

The gene calls are TRBV5-1 and TRBJ1-1, with D perhaps matching TRBD1 (5 bases). CDR1 is SGHRS and CDR2 is YFSETQ in the germline V gene. The CDR3 is 15 residues long. The V end was cut by 4 bases, the J end by 1 base, with 14 bases between. In DNA, the CDR3 is TGCGCCAGCAGCATCACGGGGGGGTGGAACACTGAAGCTTTCTTT. Translation: CASSITGGWNTEAFF. Full variable domain (rest looked up from reference TRBV5-1 and TRBJ1-1): KAGVTQTPRYLIKTRGQQVTLSCSPISGHRSVSWYQQTPGQGLQFLFEYFSETQRNKGNFPGRFSGRQFSNSRSEMNVSTLELGDSALYLCASSITGGWNTEAFFGQGTRLTVV.

This rearrangement joins TRBV19 to TRBJ2-5; TRBD2 might be the D (6 bases). CDR1 and CDR2 (germline): LNHDA, SQIVND (reference sequence). The CDR3 totals 15 residues. The V end lost 5 bases, the J end lost 3 bases, and 16 bases lay between the germline ends. CDR3 region: CASSSNPGTEETQYF. The CDR3 nucleotides are TGTGCCAGTAGTTCCAACCCCGGGACTGAAGAGACCCAGTACTTC.

V is TRBV5-4 and J is TRBJ2-1; 7 bases agree with TRBD2. The germline gives CDR1 SGHNT, CDR2 YYREEE (reference sequence). V shed 3 bases and J 7 bases; nucleotides not matched to a gene: 10. The CDR3 is 15 residues long. The CDR3 bases are TGTGCCAGCAGCTCCAAGCGGGGTAGTGAGAATGAGCAGTTCTTC. Translating it yields CASSSKRGSENEQFF.

The CDR3 DNA sequence: TGTGCCAGCAGCTTGGGGAGCGGGGGGGCGTCAGATACGCAGTATTTT. Protein sequence: CASSLGSGGASDTQYF. The chain has TRBV7-7 and TRBJ2-3; 10 bases line up with TRBD2. Germline CDR1 is SSHAT and CDR2 is FNYEAQ (reference sequence). The CDR3 loop spans 16 amino acids. The J segment lost 4 bases and the V segment lost 3 bases, leaving 7 bases of the junction unmatched.

This clone was seen more than once but under ten times. The rearrangement joins TRBV2 to TRBJ2-5, with 10 nucleotides matching TRBD1. The V and J ends lost 6 bases and 5 bases, in that order; junction bases with no gene match: 9. Germline V gives CDR1 SNHLY, CDR2 FYNNEI. The CDR3 length is 15 residues. The CDR3 region has the DNA TGTGCCAGCAGGGTTCGACAGGGGGCGCGGGAGACCCAGTACTTC. It translates to CASRVRQGARETQYF.

The chain employs TRBV29-1 and TRBJ2-3; a possible D gene is TRBD2 (6 bases). The CDR3 runs to 17 residues. Trimming removed 0 bases from V and 0 bases from J, with 16 bases in between. Per the germline V gene, CDR1 is SQVTM and CDR2 is ANQGSEA. The CDR3 sequence: CSVEDNRAGISTDTQYF. In DNA, the CDR3 is TGCAGCGTTGAAGATAACCGGGCGGGGATCAGCACAGATACGCAGTATTTT.

The chain combines TRBV2 with TRBJ1-2, with D unresolved. Germline V gene data show CDR1 as SNHLY and CDR2 as FYNNEI. The CDR3 sequence is 12 residues long. V was pared by 6 bases and J by 4 bases, with 9 bases between. The CDR3 DNA follows: TGTGCCAGCAGCCCGCCCTCCTATGGCTACACCTTC. Its translation is CASSPPSYGYTF.

The chain carries TRBV28 and TRBJ2-5; 7 bases map to TRBD2. Per the germline V gene, CDR1 is MDHEN and CDR2 is SYDVKM. The CDR3 sequence is 14 residues long. V dropped 2 bases and J dropped 1; count of bases not matched to a gene: 1. The CDR3 coding sequence is TGTGCCAGCAGTTTAGGGACTATCCAAGAGACCCAGTACTTC. It yields the protein CASSLGTIQETQYF.